This TCR beta chain emerged from a study of T cell responses to AZD1222 COVID-19 vaccine. Here immunoSEQ multiplex PCR was the method, and the copy in TCRdb shows in-frame clones only, minus some. The repertoire holds 110,000 to 150,000 clones, with roughly 92% as singletons. The receptor was isolated from an adult in good health. The sequences come from peripheral blood, collected on day 0 of AZD1222 vaccination.

Here the CDR3 DNA reads TGTGCCAGCACGACTAGCGGCACAGATACGCAGTATTTT. Its protein is CASTTSGTDTQYF. The chain carries TRBV2 and TRBJ2-3; 8 bases are a match to TRBD2. CDR3 length: 13 residues. Unmatched junction bases numbered 1, after V lost 7 bases and J lost 1 base. Germline assignment: CDR1 SNHLY and CDR2 FYNNEI.